What follows are 27 T cell receptor beta chains derived from one specimen sequenced in a study of T-cell reconstitution after alpha-beta-depleted transplantation in children. TCRbeta library construction was performed incorporating unique molecular identifiers. MiXCR, run by TCRdb on the PCR reads, gives a single entry per CDR3 protein. The top ten clones hold less than 6% of a sample with some 240,000 distinct CDR3 sequences, more than 7.5% of them seen once. The sample consisted of PBMCs from the stem cell graft donor, taken from the stem cell graft. The origin of the receptors is a human donor who donated a stem cell graft to a child with SCID.

This clonotype has more than one count but fewer than ten. The chain carries TRBV18 and TRBJ1-1; D not certain. Trimming removed 7 bases at V and 3 bases at J, with 12 bases between. The CDR3 is 13 amino acids. Germline-derived CDR1 and CDR2 are KGHSH and LQKENI. This CDR3 is CASLTSWDTEAFF. CDR3 DNA sequence: TGTGCCAGCTTGACCTCCTGGGACACTGAAGCTTTCTTT. The full variable domain, completed using reference TRBV18 and TRBJ1-1, is NAGVMQNPRHLVRRRGQEARLRCSPMKGHSHVYWYRQLPEEGLKFMVYLQKENIIDESGMPKERFSAEFPKEGPSILRIQQVVRGDSAAYFCASLTSWDTEAFFGQGTRLTVV.

This clonotype was detected ten times or more. V and J are TRBV20-1 and TRBJ1-1; possible D gene TRBD1, 5 bases. With 1 base removed from V and 4 bases from J, the gap between germline ends came to 13 bases. From germline, CDR1 is DFQATT and CDR2 SNEGSKA (reference sequence). This CDR3 is 14 amino acids long. The CDR3 protein is CSARGPGLGTEAFF. CDR3 nucleotide sequence: TGCAGTGCTAGAGGGCCAGGGTTGGGCACTGAAGCTTTCTTT.

This clonotype showed up many times. The genes are TRBV5-6 and TRBJ2-6; D is uncertain. CDR1 and CDR2 from the germline V gene are SGHDT and YYEEEE. V lost 4 bases, J lost 0 bases, and 5 bases lay in between. The CDR3 has 14 amino acids. DNA of the CDR3: TGTGCCAGCAGCCGTTACTCTGGGGCCAACGTCCTGACTTTC. This gives the protein CASSRYSGANVLTF.

This clonotype has a count of ten or more. The chain carries TRBV20-1 and TRBJ2-3; TRBD2 matches 9 bases. The CDR3 has 15 amino acids. The ends lost 6 bases at V and 4 bases at J; junction bases unmatched: 11. Germline loops: CDR1 DFQATT, CDR2 SNEGSKA (reference sequence). The CDR3 is CSAPRGGDLSDTQYF. CDR3 sequence (DNA): TGCAGTGCGCCGCGGGGGGGCGATTTATCAGATACGCAGTATTTT.

This clonotype was observed at least ten times. The chain uses TRBV27 and TRBJ2-1, with 8 bases aligning to TRBD2. This CDR3 contains 14 residues. V shed 11 bases, J shed 4 bases, and the junction held 10 bases outside the gene matches. Per germline, CDR1 MNHEY and CDR2 SMNVEV (reference sequence). The CDR3 nucleotides read TGTGCCTCAACCGTGGCTAGCGGGTACAATGAGCAGTTCTTC. Translation gives CASTVASGYNEQFF.

This clonotype was counted ten times or more. The chain employs TRBV12-3 or TRBV12-4 and TRBJ2-2, with D possibly TRBD1 on 6 matching bases. CDR3 length equals 13 residues. V shed 8 bases and J shed 2 bases, with 9 bases lying between them. The CDR3 bases are TGTGCCAGCCGGACAGAAAACACCGGGGAGCTGTTTTTT. Its protein is CASRTENTGELFF.

The sample holds many counts of this clonotype. The gene calls are TRBV4-1 and TRBJ2-2; 7 positions match TRBD1. The V segment lost 4 bases and the J segment 7 bases; nucleotides outside the gene matches: 15. Per germline, CDR1 MGHRA and CDR2 YSYEKL. This CDR3 spans 17 amino acids. The CDR3 is CASSRYFGQGVGGELFF. DNA of the CDR3: TGCGCCAGCAGCCGCTATTTCGGTCAGGGGGTGGGCGGGGAGCTGTTTTTT.

This clonotype was recorded at least ten times. The chain links TRBV7-2 to TRBJ1-1; maybe TRBD1 (5 bases). The germline V and J ends were trimmed by 1 base and 6 bases, with 15 bases remaining between them. The CDR3 sequence is 15 residues long. Germline-derived CDR1 and CDR2 are SGHTA and FQGNSA. The CDR3 spells CASSLVAGVGAEAFF. As DNA, the CDR3 is TGTGCCAGCAGCTTAGTGGCGGGGGTGGGGGCTGAAGCTTTCTTT.

In this sample, this clonotype turned up many times. This sequence joins TRBV6-2 or TRBV6-3 and TRBJ2-3; weak D call: TRBD2 (6 bases). CDR1 is MNHEY and CDR2 is SVGEGT in the germline V gene. V lost 4 bases and J 0 bases, leaving 11 bases between the germline ends. This CDR3 contains 15 residues. This CDR3 is CASSFWRGSTDTQYF. CDR3 nucleotide sequence: TGTGCCAGCAGTTTCTGGCGGGGTAGCACAGATACGCAGTATTTT.

This clonotype was counted at least ten times. The chain combines TRBV27 with TRBJ1-2; 8 nucleotides match TRBD1. CDR1 and CDR2 (germline): MNHEY, SMNVEV (reference sequence). The V segment lost 6 bases and the J segment 6 bases; nucleotides outside the gene matches: 3. The CDR3 consists of 12 residues. Written as DNA, the CDR3 is TGTGCCAGCAGCCGGACAGGGAATGGCTACACCTTC. Translating gives CASSRTGNGYTF.

This clonotype was detected only a few times. The chain links TRBV20-1 to TRBJ2-3, with TRBD2 as a possible D gene (6 bases). Germline V gene sequence: CDR1 DFQATT, CDR2 SNEGSKA (reference sequence). Trimming shortened V by 3 bases and J by 2 bases, and 24 bases separated the two germline ends. This CDR3 region has 18 residues. The CDR3 nucleotides read TGCAGTGCTAGGGACCCCCGCCGGGGTGGAGGGGACACAGATACGCAGTATTTT. It translates to CSARDPRRGGGDTDTQYF.

At least ten counts were recorded for this clonotype. The rearrangement uses TRBV12-3 or TRBV12-4 and TRBJ1-1; TRBD1 might be the D (6 bases). The CDR3 totals 14 residues. V shed 3 bases and J shed 5 bases, with 13 bases lying between them. This CDR3 reads CASSLGGAETEAFF. The CDR3 coding sequence is TGTGCCAGCAGTTTGGGGGGCGCGGAGACTGAAGCTTTCTTT.

This clonotype was recorded many times. The chain recombines TRBV20-1 with TRBJ2-1; the D gene could be TRBD1 or TRBD2 (5 bases each). Trimming cost V 3 bases and J 4 bases, with 13 bases left between them. This CDR3 has 14 amino acids. From germline, CDR1 is DFQATT and CDR2 SNEGSKA (reference sequence). CDR3 DNA sequence: TGCAGTGCTAGCCGAGGATGGGGGTACAATGAGCAGTTCTTC. Translation gives CSASRGWGYNEQFF.

This clonotype has ten or more counts. V and J are TRBV20-1 and TRBJ1-1, with D maybe TRBD1 (5 bases). Germline V gene lookup returns CDR1 DFQATT and CDR2 SNEGSKA (reference sequence). The CDR3 covers 12 residues. V lost 4 bases to trimming and J lost 6 bases, with 12 bases between them. Here the CDR3 reads CSAKDIRAEAFF. CDR3 in DNA: TGCAGTGCTAAGGACATAAGAGCTGAAGCTTTCTTT.

This rearrangement joins TRBV20-1 to TRBJ2-2, with 7 nucleotides matching TRBD1. The CDR3 is made up of 15 amino acids. The junction had 2 bases not matched to a gene; V was cut back by 1 base and J by 0 bases. Germline V gives CDR1 DFQATT, CDR2 SNEGSKA (reference sequence). CDR3 DNA: TGCAGTGCTAGAGCCGGGACAGCGAACACCGGGGAGCTGTTTTTT. Amino acids: CSARAGTANTGELFF.

Notes on this clonotype: A read error may account for a junction end that differs from germline. The V gene is TRBV12-3 or TRBV12-4, the J gene TRBJ2-2; 9 nucleotides match TRBD1. CDR3 size: 15 residues. CDR3 protein: CASNWGQGDSGELFF. The CDR3 bases are TGTGCCAGCAACTGGGGACAGGGTGACTCCGGGGAGTTGTTTTTT.

At least ten counts were recorded for this clonotype. The chain uses TRBV30 and TRBJ1-1, with D perhaps TRBD1 (5 bases). Trimming left V 4 bases short and J 7 bases short, with 19 bases between. This CDR3 is 14 amino acids long. CDR1 is GTSNPN and CDR2 is SVGIG in the germline V gene (reference sequence). DNA for the CDR3: TGTGCCTGGAACCTGGGACCGCGGGGGAGTGAAGCTTTCTTT. This gives the protein CAWNLGPRGSEAFF.

This clonotype showed up just a few times. V gene TRBV20-1 combines with J gene TRBJ2-1, with 10 bases lining up with TRBD1. V shed 6 bases and J 8 bases; nucleotides not matched to a gene: 7. This CDR3 comprises 13 residues. Germline loops: CDR1 DFQATT, CDR2 SNEGSKA (reference sequence). In DNA form, the CDR3 reads TGCAGTGCAACGGGACAGGGGATACATGAGCAGTTCTTC. Its translation is CSATGQGIHEQFF.

This clonotype has ten or more counts. V is TRBV2 and J is TRBJ1-5, with 7 bases lining up with TRBD1. The CDR3 covers 14 residues. CDR1 is SNHLY and CDR2 is FYNNEI in the germline V gene. The ends lost 6 bases at V and 5 bases at J; junction bases unmatched: 7. The CDR3 reads CASSEQGSHQPQHF. CDR3 coding DNA: TGTGCCAGCAGCGAACAGGGGTCTCATCAGCCCCAGCATTTT.

This clonotype has a count of ten or more. The chain recombines TRBV20-1 with TRBJ1-2, with no clear D. The germline gives CDR1 DFQATT, CDR2 SNEGSKA (reference sequence). Between the trimmed V and J ends, which lost 7 bases and 8 bases, there was a span of 8 bases. The CDR3 sequence is 9 residues long. The CDR3: CSVGEGYTF. The CDR3 DNA reads TGCAGTGTGGGAGAGGGCTACACCTTC.

Ten or more counts support this clonotype. The chain is built from TRBV20-1 and TRBJ1-1; D call uncertain. The CDR3 is 11 residues long. The V gene lost 7 bases and the J gene lost 7 bases, with 13 bases spanning the gap. Germline V gene lookup returns CDR1 DFQATT and CDR2 SNEGSKA (reference sequence). CDR3 bases: TGCAGTGTGTTGGCACTGGATGAAGCTTTCTTT. Protein: CSVLALDEAFF.

At least ten counts were recorded for this clonotype. J is TRBJ1-2 and V is TRBV27, with D possibly TRBD1 on 6 matching bases. The CDR3 is 16 amino acids. V was trimmed by 6 bases and J by 8 bases, leaving 25 bases between them. The V gene's germline CDR1 is MNHEY and CDR2 SMNVEV (reference sequence). The CDR3 DNA sequence: TGTGCCAGCAGCCTTATCCACCGAAGTGGACAGTCGGGCTACACCTTC. Protein product: CASSLIHRSGQSGYTF.

This clonotype was counted at least ten times. This CDR3 reads CASNPGPGQVNTGELFF. In DNA form, the CDR3 reads TGTGCCAGCAACCCCGGCCCAGGACAGGTTAACACCGGGGAGCTGTTTTTT. V is TRBV12-3 or TRBV12-4 and J is TRBJ2-2, with 7 bases aligning to TRBD1. The V segment lost 7 bases and the J segment 2 bases; nucleotides outside the gene matches: 13. CDR3 length equals 17 residues.

This clonotype was recorded many times. The junction differs from germline at one of its ends, possibly a read error. J is TRBJ1-2 and V is TRBV20-1, with 7 nucleotides matching TRBD1. Germline values: CDR1 DFQATT, CDR2 SNEGSKA (reference sequence). This CDR3 spans 15 amino acids. The CDR3 spells CSARDRERGDYGYTF. The CDR3 coding sequence is TGCAGTGCGAGAGACAGGGAGAGGGGCGACTATGGCTACACCTTC.

In this sample, this clonotype turned up once. A much larger clone lies one base from this, so it may be a read error. This chain connects TRBV6-1 to TRBJ1-5, with TRBD1 as a possible D gene (6 bases). Germline V gene data show CDR1 as MNHNS and CDR2 as SASEGT. The CDR3 runs 14 residues. The V and J ends lost 7 bases and 9 bases respectively, with 19 bases between them. The CDR3 DNA sequence: TGTGCCAGCACCTCGAAGGGGGGGCCGGGGCCCCAGCATTTT. Its translation is CASTSKGGPGPQHF.

There are many counts of this clonotype. The chain carries TRBV25-1 and TRBJ2-1, with D tentatively TRBD2 (6 bases). CDR3 size: 16 residues. Germline values: CDR1 MGHDK, CDR2 SYGVNS. Deletions cut 4 bases from V and 5 bases from J, with 18 bases between. CDR3 bases: TGTGCCAGCAGTGCCTCTCCAATCTGGGGGGACAATGAGCAGTTCTTC. Protein sequence: CASSASPIWGDNEQFF.

This clonotype came up many times. The rearrangement uses TRBV5-1 and TRBJ2-3; 7 positions agree with TRBD1. The V and J ends lost 2 bases and 2 bases, in that order; junction bases with no gene match: 5. Germline V CDR1 and CDR2: SGHRS, YFSETQ. The CDR3 is made up of 15 amino acids. The CDR3 DNA sequence: TGCGCCAGCAGCTTAACAGGGGATGACACAGATACGCAGTATTTT. This encodes CASSLTGDDTDTQYF.